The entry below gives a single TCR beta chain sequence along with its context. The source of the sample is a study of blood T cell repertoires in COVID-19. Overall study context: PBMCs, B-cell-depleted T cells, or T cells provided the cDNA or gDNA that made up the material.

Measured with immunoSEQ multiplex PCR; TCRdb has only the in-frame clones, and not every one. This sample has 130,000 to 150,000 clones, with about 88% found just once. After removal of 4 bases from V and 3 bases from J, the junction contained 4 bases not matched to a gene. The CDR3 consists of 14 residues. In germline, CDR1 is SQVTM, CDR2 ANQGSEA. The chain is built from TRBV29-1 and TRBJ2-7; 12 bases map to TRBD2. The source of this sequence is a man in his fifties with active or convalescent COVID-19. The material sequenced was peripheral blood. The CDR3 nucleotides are TGCAGCGTTGGGAAGACTAGCGGGAGCTACGAGCAGTACTTC. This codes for CSVGKTSGSYEQYF.